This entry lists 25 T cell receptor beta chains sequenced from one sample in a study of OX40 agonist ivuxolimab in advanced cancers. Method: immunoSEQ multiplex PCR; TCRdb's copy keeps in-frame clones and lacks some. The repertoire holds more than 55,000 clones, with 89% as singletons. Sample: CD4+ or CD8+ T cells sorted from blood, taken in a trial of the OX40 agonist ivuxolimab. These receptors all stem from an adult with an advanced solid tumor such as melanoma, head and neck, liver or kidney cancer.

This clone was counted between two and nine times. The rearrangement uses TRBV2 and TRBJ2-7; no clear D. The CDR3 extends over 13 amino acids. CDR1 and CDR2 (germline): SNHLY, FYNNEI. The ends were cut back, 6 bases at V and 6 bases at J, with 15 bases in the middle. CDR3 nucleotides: TGTGCCAGCAGGGGCACCCGCGTCGGCGAGCAGTACTTC. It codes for CASRGTRVGEQYF.

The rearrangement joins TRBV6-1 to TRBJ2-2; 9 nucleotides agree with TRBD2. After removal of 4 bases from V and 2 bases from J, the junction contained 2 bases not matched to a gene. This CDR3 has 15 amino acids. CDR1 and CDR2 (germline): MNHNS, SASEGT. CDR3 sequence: CASSGSGGNTGELFF. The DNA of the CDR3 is TGTGCCAGCAGTGGTAGCGGGGGTAACACCGGGGAGCTGTTTTTT.

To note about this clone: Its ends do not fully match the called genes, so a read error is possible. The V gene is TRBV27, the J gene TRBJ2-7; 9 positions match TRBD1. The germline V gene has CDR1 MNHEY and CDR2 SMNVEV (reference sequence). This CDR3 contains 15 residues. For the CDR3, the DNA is TGTGCCAGCAGTCTATCTACAGGGGGCATTTACGAGCAGTACTTC. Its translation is CASSLSTGGIYEQYF.

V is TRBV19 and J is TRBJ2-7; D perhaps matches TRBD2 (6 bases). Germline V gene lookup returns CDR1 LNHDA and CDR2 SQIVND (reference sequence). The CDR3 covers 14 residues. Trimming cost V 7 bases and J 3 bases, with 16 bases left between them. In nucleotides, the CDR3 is TGTGCCAGTAATAGGGACTTCCAGGACTACGAGCAGTACTTC. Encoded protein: CASNRDFQDYEQYF.

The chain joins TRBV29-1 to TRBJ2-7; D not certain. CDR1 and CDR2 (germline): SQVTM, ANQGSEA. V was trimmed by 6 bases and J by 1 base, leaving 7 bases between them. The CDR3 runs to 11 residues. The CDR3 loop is CSVGESYEQYF. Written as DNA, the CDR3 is TGCAGCGTCGGTGAGTCCTACGAGCAGTACTTC.

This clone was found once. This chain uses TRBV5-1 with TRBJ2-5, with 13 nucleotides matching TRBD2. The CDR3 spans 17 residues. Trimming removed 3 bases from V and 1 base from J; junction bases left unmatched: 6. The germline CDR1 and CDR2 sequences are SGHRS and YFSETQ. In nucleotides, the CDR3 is TGCGCCAGCAGCTCTGGACTAGCGGGGGCAATCCAAGAGACCCAGTACTTC. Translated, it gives CASSSGLAGAIQETQYF.

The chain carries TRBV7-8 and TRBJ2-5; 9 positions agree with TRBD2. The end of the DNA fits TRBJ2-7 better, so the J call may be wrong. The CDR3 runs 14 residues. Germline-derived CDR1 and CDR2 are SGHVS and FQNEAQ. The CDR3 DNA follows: TGTGCCAGCAGCCATGGACTAGCGATCTACGAGCAGTACTTC. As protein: CASSHGLAIYEQYF.

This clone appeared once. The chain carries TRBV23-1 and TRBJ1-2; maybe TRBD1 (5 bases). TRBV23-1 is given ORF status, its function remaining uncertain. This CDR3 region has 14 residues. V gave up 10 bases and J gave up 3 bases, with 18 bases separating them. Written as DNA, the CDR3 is TGCGCCATCCGACCCGGGGGTTACGACTATGGCTACACCTTC. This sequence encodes CAIRPGGYDYGYTF.

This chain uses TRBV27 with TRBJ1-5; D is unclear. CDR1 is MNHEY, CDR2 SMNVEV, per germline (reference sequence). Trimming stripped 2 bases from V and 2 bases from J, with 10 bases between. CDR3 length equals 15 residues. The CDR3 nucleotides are TGTGCCAGCAGTTTAGGATCCGGAGGCAATCAGCCCCAGCATTTT. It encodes CASSLGSGGNQPQHF.

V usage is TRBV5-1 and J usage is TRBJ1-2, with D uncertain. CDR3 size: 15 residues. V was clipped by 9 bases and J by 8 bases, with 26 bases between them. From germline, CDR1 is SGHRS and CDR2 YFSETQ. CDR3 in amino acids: CATRPGFKPQDGYTF. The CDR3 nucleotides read TGCGCCACCCGCCCCGGGTTTAAACCTCAAGACGGCTACACCTTC.

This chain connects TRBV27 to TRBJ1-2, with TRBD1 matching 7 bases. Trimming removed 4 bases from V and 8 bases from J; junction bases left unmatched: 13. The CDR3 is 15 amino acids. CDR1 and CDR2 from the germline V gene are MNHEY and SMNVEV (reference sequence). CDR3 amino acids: CASSSQNPTGEGYTF. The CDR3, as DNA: TGTGCCAGCAGTTCCCAAAACCCTACAGGGGAGGGCTACACCTTC.

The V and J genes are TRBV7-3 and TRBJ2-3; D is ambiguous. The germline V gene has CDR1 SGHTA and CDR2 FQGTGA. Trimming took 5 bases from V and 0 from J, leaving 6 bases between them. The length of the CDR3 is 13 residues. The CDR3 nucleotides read TGTGCCAGCAGCCGGTCTAGCACAGATACGCAGTATTTT. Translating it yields CASSRSSTDTQYF. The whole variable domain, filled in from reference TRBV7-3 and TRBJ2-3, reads GAGVSQTPSNKVTEKGKYVELRCDPISGHTALYWYRQSLGQGPEFLIYFQGTGAADDSGLPNDRFFAVRPEGSVSTLKIQRTERGDSAVYLCASSRSSTDTQYFGPGTRLTVL.

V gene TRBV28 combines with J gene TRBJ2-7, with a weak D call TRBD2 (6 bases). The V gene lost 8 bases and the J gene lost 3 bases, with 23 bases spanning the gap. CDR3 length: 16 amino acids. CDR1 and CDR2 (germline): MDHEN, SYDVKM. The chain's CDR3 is CASSTGGAGRSYEQYF. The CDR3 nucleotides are TGTGCCAGCTCGACCGGCGGGGCAGGGAGAAGCTACGAGCAGTACTTC.

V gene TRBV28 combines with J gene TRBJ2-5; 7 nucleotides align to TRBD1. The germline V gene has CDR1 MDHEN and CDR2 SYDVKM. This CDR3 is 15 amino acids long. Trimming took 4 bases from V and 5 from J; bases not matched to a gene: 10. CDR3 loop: CASSSSTGARETQYF. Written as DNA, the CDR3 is TGTGCCAGCAGTTCATCTACAGGGGCCCGGGAGACCCAGTACTTC.

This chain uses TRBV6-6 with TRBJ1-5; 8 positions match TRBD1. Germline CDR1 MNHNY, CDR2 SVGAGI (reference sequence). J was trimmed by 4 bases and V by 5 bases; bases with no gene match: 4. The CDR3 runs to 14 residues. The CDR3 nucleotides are TGTGCCAGCAGTCCAGGGGGCGGTAATCAGCCCCAGCATTTT. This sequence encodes CASSPGGGNQPQHF.

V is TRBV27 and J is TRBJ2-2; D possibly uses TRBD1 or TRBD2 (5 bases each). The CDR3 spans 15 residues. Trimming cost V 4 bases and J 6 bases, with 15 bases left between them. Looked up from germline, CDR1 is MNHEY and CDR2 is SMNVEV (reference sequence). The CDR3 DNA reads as TGTGCCAGCAGTTCAAACGCCGGGACCGCCGGGGAGCTGTTTTTT. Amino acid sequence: CASSSNAGTAGELFF.

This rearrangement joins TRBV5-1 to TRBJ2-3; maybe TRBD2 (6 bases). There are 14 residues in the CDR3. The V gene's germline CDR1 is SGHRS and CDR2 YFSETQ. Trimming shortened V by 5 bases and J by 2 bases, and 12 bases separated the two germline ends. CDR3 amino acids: CASRRTTSTDTQYF. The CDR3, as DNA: TGCGCCAGCAGGAGGACTACTTCCACAGATACGCAGTATTTT.

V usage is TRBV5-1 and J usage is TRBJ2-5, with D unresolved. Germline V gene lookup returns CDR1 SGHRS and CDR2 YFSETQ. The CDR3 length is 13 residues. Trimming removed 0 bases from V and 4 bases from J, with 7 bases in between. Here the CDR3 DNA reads TGCGCCAGCAGCTTGGGTAGGCGAGAGACCCAGTACTTC. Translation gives CASSLGRRETQYF.

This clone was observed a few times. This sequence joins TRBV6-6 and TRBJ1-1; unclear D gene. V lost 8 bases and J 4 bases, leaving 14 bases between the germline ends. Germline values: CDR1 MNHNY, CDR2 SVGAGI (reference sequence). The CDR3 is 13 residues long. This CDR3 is CASGLVGVTEAFF. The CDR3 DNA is TGTGCCAGCGGATTGGTAGGTGTCACTGAAGCTTTCTTT.

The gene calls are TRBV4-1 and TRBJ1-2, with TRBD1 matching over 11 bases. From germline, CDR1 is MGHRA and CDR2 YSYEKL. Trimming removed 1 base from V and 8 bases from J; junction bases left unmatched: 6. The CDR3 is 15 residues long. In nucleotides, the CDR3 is TGCGCCAGCAGCCAAGTGGACAGGGGGCGGCGGGGCTACACCTTC. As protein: CASSQVDRGRRGYTF.

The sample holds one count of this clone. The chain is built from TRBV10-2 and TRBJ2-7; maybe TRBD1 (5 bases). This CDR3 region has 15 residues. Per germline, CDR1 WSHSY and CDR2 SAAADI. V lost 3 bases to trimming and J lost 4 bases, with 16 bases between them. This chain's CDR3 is CASSEGKGRVYEQYF. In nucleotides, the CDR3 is TGCGCCAGCAGTGAAGGCAAGGGCAGGGTGTACGAGCAGTACTTC.

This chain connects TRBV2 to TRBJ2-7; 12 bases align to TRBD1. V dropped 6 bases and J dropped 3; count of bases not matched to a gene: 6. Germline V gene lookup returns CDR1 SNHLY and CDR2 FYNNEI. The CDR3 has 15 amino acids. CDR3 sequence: CASSPRDRGHYEQYF. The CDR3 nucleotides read TGTGCCAGCAGCCCCCGGGACAGGGGGCACTACGAGCAGTACTTC.

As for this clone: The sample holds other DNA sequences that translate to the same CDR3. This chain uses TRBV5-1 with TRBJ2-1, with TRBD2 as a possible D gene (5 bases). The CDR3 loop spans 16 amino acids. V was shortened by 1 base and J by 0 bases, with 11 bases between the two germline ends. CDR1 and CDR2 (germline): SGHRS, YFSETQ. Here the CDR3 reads CASSLQSGSSYNEQFF. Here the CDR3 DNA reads TGCGCCAGCAGCTTGCAATCGGGAAGCTCCTACAATGAGCAGTTCTTC.

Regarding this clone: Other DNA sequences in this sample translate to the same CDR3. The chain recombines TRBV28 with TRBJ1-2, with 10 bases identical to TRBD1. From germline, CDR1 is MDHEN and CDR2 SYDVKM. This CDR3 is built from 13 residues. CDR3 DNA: TGTGCTCTCGGACAGGGGGTCAACTATGGCTACACCTTC. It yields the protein CALGQGVNYGYTF.

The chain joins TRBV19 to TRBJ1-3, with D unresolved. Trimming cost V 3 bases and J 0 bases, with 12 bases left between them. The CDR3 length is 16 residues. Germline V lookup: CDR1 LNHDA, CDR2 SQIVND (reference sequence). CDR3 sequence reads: CASSMVAASSGNTIYF. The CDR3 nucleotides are TGTGCCAGTAGTATGGTGGCAGCGAGCTCTGGAAACACCATATATTTT.